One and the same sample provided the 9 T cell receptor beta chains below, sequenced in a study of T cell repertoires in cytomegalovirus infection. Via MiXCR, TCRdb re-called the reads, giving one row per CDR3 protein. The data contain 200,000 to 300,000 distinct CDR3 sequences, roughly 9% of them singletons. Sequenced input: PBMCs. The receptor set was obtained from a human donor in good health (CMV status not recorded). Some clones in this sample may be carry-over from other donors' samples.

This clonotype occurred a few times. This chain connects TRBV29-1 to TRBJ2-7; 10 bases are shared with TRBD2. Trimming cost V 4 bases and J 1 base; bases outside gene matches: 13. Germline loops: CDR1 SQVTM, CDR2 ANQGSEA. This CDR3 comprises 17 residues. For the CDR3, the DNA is TGCAGCGTTGCTGGGCTAGCGGGAGTTTACCAATCCTACGAGCAGTACTTC. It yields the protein CSVAGLAGVYQSYEQYF.

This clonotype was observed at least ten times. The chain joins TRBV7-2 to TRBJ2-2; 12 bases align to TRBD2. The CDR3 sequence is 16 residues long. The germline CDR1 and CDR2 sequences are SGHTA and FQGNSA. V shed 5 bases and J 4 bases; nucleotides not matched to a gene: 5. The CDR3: CASSTTSGGFTGELFF. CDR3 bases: TGTGCCAGCAGCACCACTAGCGGGGGGTTCACCGGGGAGCTGTTTTTT.

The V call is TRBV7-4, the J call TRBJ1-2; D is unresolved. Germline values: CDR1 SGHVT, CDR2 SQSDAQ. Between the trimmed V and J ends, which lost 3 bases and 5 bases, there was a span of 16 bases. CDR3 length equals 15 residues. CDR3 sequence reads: CASSFGIRAPYGYTF. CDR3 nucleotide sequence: TGTGCCAGCAGCTTTGGTATAAGGGCGCCGTATGGCTACACCTTC.

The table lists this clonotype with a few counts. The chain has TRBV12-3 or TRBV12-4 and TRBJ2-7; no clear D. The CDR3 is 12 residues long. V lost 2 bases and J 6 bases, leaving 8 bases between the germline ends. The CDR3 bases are TGTGCCAGCAGTTTAACGCGCAGCGAGCAGTACTTC. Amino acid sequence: CASSLTRSEQYF.

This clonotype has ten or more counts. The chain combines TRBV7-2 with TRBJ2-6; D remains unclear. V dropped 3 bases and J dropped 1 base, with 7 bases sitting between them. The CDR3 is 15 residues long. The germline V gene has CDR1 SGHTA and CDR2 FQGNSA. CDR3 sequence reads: CASSFGPSGANVLTF. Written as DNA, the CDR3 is TGTGCCAGCAGCTTTGGTCCATCTGGGGCCAACGTCCTGACTTTC.

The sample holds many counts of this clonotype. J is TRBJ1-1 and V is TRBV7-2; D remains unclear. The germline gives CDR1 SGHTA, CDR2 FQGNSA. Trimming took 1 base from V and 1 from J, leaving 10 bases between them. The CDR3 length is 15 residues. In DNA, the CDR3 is TGTGCCAGCAGCTTAGATTTTCGGGAGAACACTGAAGCTTTCTTT. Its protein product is CASSLDFRENTEAFF.

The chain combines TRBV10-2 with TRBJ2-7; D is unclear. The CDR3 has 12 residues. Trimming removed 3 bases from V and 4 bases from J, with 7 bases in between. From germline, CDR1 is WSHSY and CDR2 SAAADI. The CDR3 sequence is CASSEGLYEQYF. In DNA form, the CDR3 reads TGCGCCAGCAGTGAAGGGCTTTACGAGCAGTACTTC.

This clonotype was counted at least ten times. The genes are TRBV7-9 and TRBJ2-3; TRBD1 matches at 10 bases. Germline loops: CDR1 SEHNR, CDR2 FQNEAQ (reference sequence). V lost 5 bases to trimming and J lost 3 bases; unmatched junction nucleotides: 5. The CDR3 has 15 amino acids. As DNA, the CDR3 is TGTGCCAGCAGCCCGGGACAGGGGATGACAGATACGCAGTATTTT. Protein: CASSPGQGMTDTQYF.

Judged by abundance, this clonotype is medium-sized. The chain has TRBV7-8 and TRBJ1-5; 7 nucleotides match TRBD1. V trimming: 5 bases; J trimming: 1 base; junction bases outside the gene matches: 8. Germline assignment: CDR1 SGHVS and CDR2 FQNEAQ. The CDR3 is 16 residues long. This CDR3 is CASSTRQGVSNQPQHF. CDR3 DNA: TGTGCCAGCAGCACCCGGCAGGGGGTGAGCAATCAGCCCCAGCATTTT.